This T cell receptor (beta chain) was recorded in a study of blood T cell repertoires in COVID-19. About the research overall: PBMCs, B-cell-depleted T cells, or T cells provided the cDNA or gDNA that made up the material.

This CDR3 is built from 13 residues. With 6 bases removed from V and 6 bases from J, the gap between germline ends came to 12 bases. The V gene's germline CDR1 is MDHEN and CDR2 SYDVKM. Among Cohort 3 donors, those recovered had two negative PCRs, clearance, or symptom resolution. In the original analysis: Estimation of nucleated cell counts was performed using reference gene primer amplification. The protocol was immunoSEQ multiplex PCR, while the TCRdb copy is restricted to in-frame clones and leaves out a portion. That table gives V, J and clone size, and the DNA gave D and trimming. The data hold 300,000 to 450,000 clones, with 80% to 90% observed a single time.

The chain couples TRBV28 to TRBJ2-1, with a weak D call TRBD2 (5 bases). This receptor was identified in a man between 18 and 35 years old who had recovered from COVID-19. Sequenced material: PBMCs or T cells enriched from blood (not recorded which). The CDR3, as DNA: TGTGCCAGCAGGGGAGACCTCTTCAATGAGCAGTTCTTC. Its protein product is CASRGDLFNEQFF.